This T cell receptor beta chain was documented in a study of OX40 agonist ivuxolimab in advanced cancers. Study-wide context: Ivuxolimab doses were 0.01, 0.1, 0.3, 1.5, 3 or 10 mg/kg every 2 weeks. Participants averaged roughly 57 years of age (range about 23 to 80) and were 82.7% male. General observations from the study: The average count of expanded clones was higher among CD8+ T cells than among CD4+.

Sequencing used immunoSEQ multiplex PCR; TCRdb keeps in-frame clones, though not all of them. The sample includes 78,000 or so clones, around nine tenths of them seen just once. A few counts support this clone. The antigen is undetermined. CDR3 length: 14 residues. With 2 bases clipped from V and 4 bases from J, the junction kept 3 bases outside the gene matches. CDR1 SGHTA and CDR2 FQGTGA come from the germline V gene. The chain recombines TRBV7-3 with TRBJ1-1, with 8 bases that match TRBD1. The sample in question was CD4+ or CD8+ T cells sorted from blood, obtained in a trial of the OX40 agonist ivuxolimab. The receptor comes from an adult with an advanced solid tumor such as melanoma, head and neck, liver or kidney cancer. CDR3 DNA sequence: TGTGCCAGCAGCTTACAGGGGGCGAGCACTGAAGCTTTCTTT. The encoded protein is CASSLQGASTEAFF.